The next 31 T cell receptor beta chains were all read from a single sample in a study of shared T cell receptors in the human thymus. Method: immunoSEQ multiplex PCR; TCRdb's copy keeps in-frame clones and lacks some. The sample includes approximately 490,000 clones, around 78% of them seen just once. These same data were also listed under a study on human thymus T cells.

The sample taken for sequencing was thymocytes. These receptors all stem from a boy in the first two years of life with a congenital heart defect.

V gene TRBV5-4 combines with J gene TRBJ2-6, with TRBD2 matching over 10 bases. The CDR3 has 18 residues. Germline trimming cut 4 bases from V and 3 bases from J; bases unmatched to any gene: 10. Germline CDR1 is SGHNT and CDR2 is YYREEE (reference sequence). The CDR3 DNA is TGTGCCAGCAGCCCGGGGGGAGCGGGAGGGTATGGGGCCAACGTCCTGACTTTC. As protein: CASSPGGAGGYGANVLTF.

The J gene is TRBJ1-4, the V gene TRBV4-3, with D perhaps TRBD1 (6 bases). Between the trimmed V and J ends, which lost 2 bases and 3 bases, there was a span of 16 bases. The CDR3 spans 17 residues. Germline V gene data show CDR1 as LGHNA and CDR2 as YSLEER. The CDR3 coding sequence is TGCGCCAGCAGCCAATTACGCAGGGGCAGGGCTAATGAAAAACTGTTTTTT. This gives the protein CASSQLRRGRANEKLFF.

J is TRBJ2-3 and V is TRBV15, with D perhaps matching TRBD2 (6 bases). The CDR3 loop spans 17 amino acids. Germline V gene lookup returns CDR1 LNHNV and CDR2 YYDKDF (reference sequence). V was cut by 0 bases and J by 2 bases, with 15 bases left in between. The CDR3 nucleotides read TGTGCCACCAGCAGAGATTACGGGGGAGAGGACACAGATACGCAGTATTTT. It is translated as CATSRDYGGEDTDTQYF. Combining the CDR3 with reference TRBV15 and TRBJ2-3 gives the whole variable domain DAMVIQNPRYQVTQFGKPVTLSCSQTLNHNVMYWYQQKSSQAPKLLFHYYDKDFNNEADTPDNFQSRRPNTSFCFLDIRSPGLGDTAMYLCATSRDYGGEDTDTQYFGPGTRLTVL.

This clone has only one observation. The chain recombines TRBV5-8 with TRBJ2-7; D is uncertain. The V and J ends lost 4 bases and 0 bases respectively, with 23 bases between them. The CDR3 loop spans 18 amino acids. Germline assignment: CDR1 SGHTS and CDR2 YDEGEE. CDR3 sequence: CASSRPRHPPLNSYEQYF. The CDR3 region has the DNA TGTGCCAGCAGCCGCCCCAGGCACCCACCTCTAAACTCCTACGAGCAGTACTTC.

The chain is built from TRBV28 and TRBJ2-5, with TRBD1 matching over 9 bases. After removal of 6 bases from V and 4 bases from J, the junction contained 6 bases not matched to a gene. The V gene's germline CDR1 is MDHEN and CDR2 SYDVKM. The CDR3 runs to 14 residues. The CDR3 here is CASSPGTGIETQYF. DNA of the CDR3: TGTGCCAGCAGCCCTGGGACAGGGATAGAGACCCAGTACTTC.

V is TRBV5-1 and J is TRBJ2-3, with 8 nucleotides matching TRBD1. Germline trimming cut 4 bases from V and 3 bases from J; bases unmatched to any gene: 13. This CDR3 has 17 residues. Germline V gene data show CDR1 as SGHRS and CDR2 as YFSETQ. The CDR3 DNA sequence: TGCGCCAGCAGCCTAAGAATTGACAGGGGAGCGACAGATACGCAGTATTTT. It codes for CASSLRIDRGATDTQYF.

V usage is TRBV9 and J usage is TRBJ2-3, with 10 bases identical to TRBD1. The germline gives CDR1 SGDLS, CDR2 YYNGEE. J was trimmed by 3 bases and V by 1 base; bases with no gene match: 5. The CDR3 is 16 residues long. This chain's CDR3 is CASSVTPDRGTDTQYF. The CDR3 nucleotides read TGTGCCAGCAGCGTAACGCCGGACAGGGGGACAGATACGCAGTATTTT.

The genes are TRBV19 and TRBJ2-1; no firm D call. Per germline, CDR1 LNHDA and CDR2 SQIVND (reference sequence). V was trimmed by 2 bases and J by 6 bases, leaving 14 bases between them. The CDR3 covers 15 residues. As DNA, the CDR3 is TGTGCCAGTAGTATATCCGACTTTCCCCGCAATGAGCAGTTCTTC. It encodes CASSISDFPRNEQFF. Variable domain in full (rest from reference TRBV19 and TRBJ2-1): DGGITQSPKYLFRKEGQNVTLSCEQNLNHDAMYWYRQDPGQGLRLIYYSQIVNDFQKGDIAEGYSVSREKKESFPLTVTSAQKNPTAFYLCASSISDFPRNEQFFGPGTRLTVL.

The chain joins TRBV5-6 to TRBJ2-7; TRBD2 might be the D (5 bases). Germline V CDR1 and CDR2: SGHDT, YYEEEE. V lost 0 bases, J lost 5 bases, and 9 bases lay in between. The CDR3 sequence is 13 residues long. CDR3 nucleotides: TGTGCCAGCAGCTTGGGAGGGTACCACGAGCAGTACTTC. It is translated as CASSLGGYHEQYF. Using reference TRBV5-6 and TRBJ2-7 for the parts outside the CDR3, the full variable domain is DAGVTQSPTHLIKTRGQQVTLRCSPKSGHDTVSWYQQALGQGPQFIFQYYEEEERQRGNFPDRFSGHQFPNYSSELNVNALLLGDSALYLCASSLGGYHEQYFGPGTRLTVT.

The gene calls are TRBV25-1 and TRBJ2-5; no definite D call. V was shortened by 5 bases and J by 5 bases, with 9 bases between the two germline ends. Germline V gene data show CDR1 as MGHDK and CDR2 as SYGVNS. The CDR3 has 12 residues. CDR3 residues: CASSTLGETQYF. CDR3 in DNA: TGTGCCAGCAGTACCCTCGGGGAGACCCAGTACTTC.

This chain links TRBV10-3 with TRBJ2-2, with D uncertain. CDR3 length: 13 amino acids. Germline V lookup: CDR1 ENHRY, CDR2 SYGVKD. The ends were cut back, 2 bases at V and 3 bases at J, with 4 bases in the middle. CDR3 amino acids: CAISEGHTGELFF. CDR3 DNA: TGTGCCATCAGTGAGGGCCACACCGGGGAGCTGTTTTTT.

CDR3: CASSLRTGGLLAYEQYF. CDR3 sequence (DNA): TGTGCCAGCAGCCTGCGGACCGGGGGTCTCCTGGCCTACGAGCAGTACTTC. The chain uses TRBV9 and TRBJ2-7, with D possibly being TRBD2 (6 bases). The germline CDR1 and CDR2 sequences are SGDLS and YYNGEE. CDR3 length equals 17 residues. The germline V and J ends were trimmed by 4 bases and 2 bases, with 22 bases remaining between them.

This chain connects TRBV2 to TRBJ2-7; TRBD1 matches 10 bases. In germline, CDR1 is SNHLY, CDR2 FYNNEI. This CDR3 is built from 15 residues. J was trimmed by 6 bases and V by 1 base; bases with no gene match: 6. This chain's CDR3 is CASSEEGDRGPEQYF. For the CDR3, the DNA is TGTGCCAGCAGTGAAGAGGGAGACAGGGGGCCCGAGCAGTACTTC.

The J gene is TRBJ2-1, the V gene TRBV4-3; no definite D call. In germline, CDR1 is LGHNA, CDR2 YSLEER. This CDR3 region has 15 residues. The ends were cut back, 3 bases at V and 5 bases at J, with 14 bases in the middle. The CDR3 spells CASSQHAENHNEQFF. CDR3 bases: TGCGCCAGCAGCCAGCACGCCGAGAACCACAATGAGCAGTTCTTC.

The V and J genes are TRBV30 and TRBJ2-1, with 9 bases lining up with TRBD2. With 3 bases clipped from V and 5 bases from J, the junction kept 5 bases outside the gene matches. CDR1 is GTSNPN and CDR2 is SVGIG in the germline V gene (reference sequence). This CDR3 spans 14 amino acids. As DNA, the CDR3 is TGTGCCTGGAGCCCCGGGACTAGCCACAATGAGCAGTTCTTC. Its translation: CAWSPGTSHNEQFF.

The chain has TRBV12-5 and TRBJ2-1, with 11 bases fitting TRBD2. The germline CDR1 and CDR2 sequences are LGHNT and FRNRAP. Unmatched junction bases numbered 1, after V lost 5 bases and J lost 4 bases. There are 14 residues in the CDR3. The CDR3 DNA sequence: TGTGCTAGTGGTCTAGCGGGAGGATACAATGAGCAGTTCTTC. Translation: CASGLAGGYNEQFF.

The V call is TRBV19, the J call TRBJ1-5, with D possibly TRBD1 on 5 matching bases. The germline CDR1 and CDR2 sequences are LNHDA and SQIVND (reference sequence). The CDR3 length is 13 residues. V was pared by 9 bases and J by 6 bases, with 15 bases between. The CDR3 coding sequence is TGTGCCAGCGGGGGTTGGAGAGGTCAGCCCCAGCATTTT. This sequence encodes CASGGWRGQPQHF.

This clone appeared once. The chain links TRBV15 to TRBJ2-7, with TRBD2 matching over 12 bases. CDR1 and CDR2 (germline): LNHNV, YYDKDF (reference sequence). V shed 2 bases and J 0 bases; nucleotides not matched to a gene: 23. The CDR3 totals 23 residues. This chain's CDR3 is CATSRTPAELGLAGFPSSYEQYF. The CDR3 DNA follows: TGTGCCACCAGCAGAACGCCCGCGGAACTTGGACTAGCGGGATTTCCGAGCTCCTACGAGCAGTACTTC.

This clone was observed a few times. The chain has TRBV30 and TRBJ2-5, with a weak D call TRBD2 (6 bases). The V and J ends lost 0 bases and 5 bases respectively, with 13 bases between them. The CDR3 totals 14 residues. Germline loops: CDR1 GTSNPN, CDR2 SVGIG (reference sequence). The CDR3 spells CAWSVRGSTETQYF. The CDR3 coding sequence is TGTGCCTGGAGTGTACGGGGGTCTACGGAGACCCAGTACTTC.

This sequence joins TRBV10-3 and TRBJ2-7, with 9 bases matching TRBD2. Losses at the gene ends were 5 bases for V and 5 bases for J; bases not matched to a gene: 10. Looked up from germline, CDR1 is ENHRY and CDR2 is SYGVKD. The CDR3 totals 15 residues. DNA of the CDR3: TGTGCCATCAGTCGGACCGGGACTAGCACGCACGAGCAGTACTTC. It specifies CAISRTGTSTHEQYF.

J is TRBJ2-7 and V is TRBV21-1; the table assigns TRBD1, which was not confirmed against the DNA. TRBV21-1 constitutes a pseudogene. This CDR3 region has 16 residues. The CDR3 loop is CASSKALETASYEQYF. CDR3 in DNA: TGTGCCAGCAGCAAAGCGCTGGAGACAGCCTCCTACGAGCAGTACTTC.

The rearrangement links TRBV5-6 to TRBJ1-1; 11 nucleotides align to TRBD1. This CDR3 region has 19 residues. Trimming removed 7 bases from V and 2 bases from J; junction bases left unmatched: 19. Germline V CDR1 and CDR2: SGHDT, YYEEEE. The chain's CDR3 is CASVGQGALSLHNNTEAFF. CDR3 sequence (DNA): TGTGCCAGCGTCGGACAGGGGGCTTTGTCGCTCCATAATAACACTGAAGCTTTCTTT.

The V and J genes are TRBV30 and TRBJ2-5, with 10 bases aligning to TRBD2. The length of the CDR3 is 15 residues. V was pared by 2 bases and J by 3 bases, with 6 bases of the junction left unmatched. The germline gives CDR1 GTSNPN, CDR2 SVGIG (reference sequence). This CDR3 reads CAWSCYLAGEETQYF. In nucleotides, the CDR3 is TGTGCCTGGAGTTGTTATCTAGCGGGAGAAGAGACCCAGTACTTC.

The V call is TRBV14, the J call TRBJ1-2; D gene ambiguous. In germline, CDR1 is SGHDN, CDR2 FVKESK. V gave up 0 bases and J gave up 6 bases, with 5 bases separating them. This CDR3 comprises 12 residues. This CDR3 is CASSQESDGYTF. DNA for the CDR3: TGTGCCAGCAGCCAAGAGTCCGATGGCTACACCTTC.

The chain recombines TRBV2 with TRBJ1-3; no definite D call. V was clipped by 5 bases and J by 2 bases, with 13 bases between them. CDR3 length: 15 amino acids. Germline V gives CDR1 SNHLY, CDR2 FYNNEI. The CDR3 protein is CASSTVEAAGNTIYF. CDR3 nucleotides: TGTGCCAGCAGTACCGTCGAGGCTGCTGGAAACACCATATATTTT.

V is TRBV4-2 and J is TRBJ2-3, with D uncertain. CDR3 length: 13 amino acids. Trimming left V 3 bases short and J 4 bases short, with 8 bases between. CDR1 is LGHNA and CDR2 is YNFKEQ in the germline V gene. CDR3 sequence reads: CASSQARPDTQYF. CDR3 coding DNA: TGTGCCAGCAGCCAGGCCCGCCCAGATACGCAGTATTTT.

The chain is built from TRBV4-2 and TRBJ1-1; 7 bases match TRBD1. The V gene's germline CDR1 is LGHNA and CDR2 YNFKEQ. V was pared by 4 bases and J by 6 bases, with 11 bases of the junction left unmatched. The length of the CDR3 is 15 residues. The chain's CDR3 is CASSPPDREVSEAFF. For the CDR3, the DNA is TGTGCCAGCAGCCCGCCAGACAGGGAGGTTTCTGAAGCTTTCTTT.

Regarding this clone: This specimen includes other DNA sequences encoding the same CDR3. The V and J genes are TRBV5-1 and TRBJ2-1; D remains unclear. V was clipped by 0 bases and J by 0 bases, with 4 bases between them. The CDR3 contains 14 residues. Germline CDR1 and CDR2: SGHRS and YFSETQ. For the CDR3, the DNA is TGCGCCAGCAGCTTGGGGAGCTCCTACAATGAGCAGTTCTTC. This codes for CASSLGSSYNEQFF.

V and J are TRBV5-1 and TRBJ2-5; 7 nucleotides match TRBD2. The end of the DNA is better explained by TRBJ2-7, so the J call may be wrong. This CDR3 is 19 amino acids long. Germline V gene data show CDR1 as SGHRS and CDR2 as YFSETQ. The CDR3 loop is CASSLNTDSAGERSYEQYF. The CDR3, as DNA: TGCGCCAGCAGCTTGAATACTGATTCGGCGGGAGAACGGTCCTACGAGCAGTACTTC.

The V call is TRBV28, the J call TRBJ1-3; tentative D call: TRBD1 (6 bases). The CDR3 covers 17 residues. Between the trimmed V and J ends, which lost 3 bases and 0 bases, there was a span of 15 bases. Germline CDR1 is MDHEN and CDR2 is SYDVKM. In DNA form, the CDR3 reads TGTGCCAGCAGTTTGAGACAGGCGCCCCACTCTGGAAACACCATATATTTT. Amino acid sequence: CASSLRQAPHSGNTIYF.

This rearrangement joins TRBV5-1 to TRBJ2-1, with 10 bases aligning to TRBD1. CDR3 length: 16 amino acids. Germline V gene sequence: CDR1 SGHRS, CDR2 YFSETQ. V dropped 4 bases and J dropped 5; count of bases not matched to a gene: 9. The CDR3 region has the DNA TGCGCCAGCAGCGGGACAGGGGACCATCGAGACAATGAGCAGTTCTTC. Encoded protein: CASSGTGDHRDNEQFF.